This TCR beta chain was profiled in a study of the immune and genomic landscape of osteosarcoma (dated by TCRdb to the early 2020s). Some background on the complete study: The overall cohort included 45 to 50 pediatric and adult patients with high-grade osteosarcoma, and the median age at diagnosis was 25 to 30 years (range about 5-90). Poor-risk disease was overrepresented in the cohort, as 73% of patients had an unfavorable pathologic response to standard therapy and under 70% were deceased. Patients in the overall cohort were 60% male, and roughly 80% presented with localized disease at diagnosis. Osteosarcoma specimens were profiled with whole genome, RNA and T-cell receptor sequencing plus immunohistochemistry and reverse phase protein arrays so that immunogenic potential could be defined. The osteosarcoma immunogenomic landscape was characterized by integrating TCR sequencing results with transcriptome, protein array and immunostaining data. An explanation for the limited clinical activity of immune checkpoint inhibitors in osteosarcoma was sought in the study. Each of a few patients provided two samples from the same tumor site. Results and caveats for the whole study, not just this receptor: Rather than matched normal tissue, external data from normal skin and healthy peripheral blood provided the clonality benchmarks. Productive TCR clonality was low overall, averaging roughly 0.09 with a maximum of 0.3, suggesting limited T-cell clonal expansion. Because osteosarcoma is rare and all possible samples were collected, sample size was not determined by any statistical method. Along with the frozen tumor specimens, matched blood was collected from just a couple of patients. TCR productive clonality was higher in the immune-hot C3 cluster than the cold C1 cluster but still low overall. In five cases, a single hyperexpanded clone dominated the repertoire, and each of these five cases had fewer than 100 T-cell clonotypes.

The ImmunoSEQ Assay (Adaptive Biotechnologies) was used to immunosequence the CDR3 regions of the TCR beta chain. The study's processing was this. The ImmunoSEQ Analyzer platform was used to export TCRB rearrangements, read counts, read proportions and gene usage. T-cell clonality was computed as 1 minus Pielou's evenness on productive rearrangements. In the clonal space homeostasis analysis, clonotypes were binned as rare, small, medium, large or hyperexpanded (0.01 to 1 of the repertoire). TCR productive clonality was compared across immune clusters C1, C2 and C3 using the Wilcoxon rank sum test. TCRdb re-hosts the immuneACCESS table, in-frame sequences only. Its copies lack some clones; in the studies checked, an unresolved V gene accounts for under half of them, and the cause for the rest is not known. V and J calls and clone size are as listed in that table; D and trimming were resolved from the DNA. Within this sample are some 6,200 clones, with approximately 74% of them counted one time only. 15% of the sample goes to the ten largest clones.

As encoded in the germline V gene, CDR1 is MDHEN while CDR2 is SYDVKM. The CDR3 has 14 amino acids, counting the end cysteine and phenylalanine. Of the read, only the CDR3 DNA is kept; its 42 bases are in frame from base 1. Trimming costs V 6 bases and J 7 bases, and their ends lie 18 bases apart. Comment on this clone: There is no known antigen for this receptor. No much larger clone is present one base from it, and per-base qualities are unavailable.

Post-treatment primary, local recurrence and metastasis tumors from poor-prognosis patients were used as specimens. This chain joins TRBV28 to TRBJ1-2; perhaps TRBD1 is the D gene, with 5 bases matching. Sequenced input: osteosarcoma tumor tissue from the lung. The sequence was collected from a human donor with osteosarcoma. The sequenced DNA is TGTGCCAGCAGGGGGGGGACGATGGCAGGTGGCTACACCTTC. This codes for CASRGGTMAGGYTF.